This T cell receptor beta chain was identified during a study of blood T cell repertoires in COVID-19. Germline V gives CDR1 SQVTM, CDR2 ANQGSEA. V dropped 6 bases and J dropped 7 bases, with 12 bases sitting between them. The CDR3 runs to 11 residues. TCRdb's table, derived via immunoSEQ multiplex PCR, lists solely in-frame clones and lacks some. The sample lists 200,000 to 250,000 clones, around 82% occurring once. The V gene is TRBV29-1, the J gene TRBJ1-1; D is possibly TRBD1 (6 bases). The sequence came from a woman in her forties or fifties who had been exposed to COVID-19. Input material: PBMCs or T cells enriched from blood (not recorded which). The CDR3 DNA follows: TGCAGCGTCTCGACAGGACATGAAGCTTTCTTT. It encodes CSVSTGHEAFF.